A selection of T cell receptor beta chains follows, all from one sample in a study of T cell responses to AZD1222 COVID-19 vaccine. Using immunoSEQ multiplex PCR, the repertoire was profiled, and TCRdb retains in-frame clones only, with some absent. The table records 190,000 or so clones, over 85% of them present only once. This sample comprised peripheral blood, obtained 28 days after the second AZD1222 dose. Receptors originate from an adult who received the AZD1222 COVID-19 vaccine. The CDR3 runs from the conserved cysteine through the conserved F or W. The D gene is left open where the match is weak. Part of the rows lack a size; the others show once, few, many or a class for expanded clones.

J,size,V,D,DNA,CDR3
TRBJ1-1,-,TRBV5-1,-,TGCGCCAGCAGCTTGGATCCAGGTATAGATACTGAAGCTTTCTTT,CASSLDPGIDTEAFF
TRBJ2-1,-,TRBV29-1,-,TGCAGCGTTGTCTCCGGGGCTGTGAGTAATGAGCAGTTCTTC,CSVVSGAVSNEQFF
TRBJ2-5,once,TRBV12-3/TRBV12-4,-,TGTGCCAGCAGTTTAGACGGCGAGACCCAGTACTTC,CASSLDGETQYF
TRBJ1-6,once,TRBV11-2,TRBD1,TGTGCCAGCAGCTTAAGACAGGGTGGGGATTCACCCCTCCACTTT,CASSLRQGGDSPLHF
TRBJ1-4,-,TRBV27,-,TGTGCCAGCAGTCTCCGGTACGATGGCCTGTCAACTAATGAAAAACTGTTTTTT,CASSLRYDGLSTNEKLFF
TRBJ2-1,-,TRBV30,TRBD2,TGTGCCTGGATACGACGGGGGGTCCACAATGAGCAGTTCTTC,CAWIRRGVHNEQFF
TRBJ1-2,-,TRBV15,-,TGTGCCACCAGCACCCAGACCTATGGCTACACCTTC,CATSTQTYGYTF
TRBJ1-6,-,TRBV12-3/TRBV12-4,-,TGTGCCAGCAACGTTCAGGGGAGTTCGCCCCTCCACTTT,CASNVQGSSPLHF
TRBJ2-7,-,TRBV7-9,-,TGTGCCAGCAGCCTTGAGGGGTACTACGAGCAGTACTTC,CASSLEGYYEQYF
TRBJ2-7,-,TRBV18,-,TGTGCCAGCTCACCACCCACCTACGAGCAGTACTTC,CASSPPTYEQYF
TRBJ2-2,-,TRBV2,-,TGTGCCAGCAGTGAACAGGTCCTCAACACCGGGGAGCTGTTTTTT,CASSEQVLNTGELFF
TRBJ2-5,once,TRBV7-2,TRBD2,TGTGCCAGCAGCTTCTCCGGGACTAGCGGGTTTGAGACCCAGTACTTC,CASSFSGTSGFETQYF